The 6 T cell receptor beta chains below come from one sample, sequenced in a study of shared clonotypes between healthy human individuals. Clones were sequenced by immunoSEQ multiplex PCR, and TCRdb holds only the in-frame ones, with some missing. The sample has approximately 710,000 clones, about 92% seen once. Sequencing was performed on memory CD8+ T cells from PBMCs. As to subset: CD45RO+ cells pooled with CCR7-negative TemRA cells. The receptors derive from a man aged 18-30 years in good health. Some clones in this sample may be carry-over from other donors' samples.

The rearrangement links TRBV9 to TRBJ1-5; 7 bases agree with TRBD1. The germline CDR1 and CDR2 sequences are SGDLS and YYNGEE. The length of the CDR3 is 14 residues. J lost 7 bases, V lost 2 bases, and 6 bases had no gene match. The CDR3 loop reads CASSVTGVGQPQHF. The CDR3 DNA is TGTGCCAGCAGCGTTACAGGGGTGGGGCAGCCCCAGCATTTT.

This chain uses TRBV6-1 with TRBJ1-2; no clear D. The CDR3 covers 14 residues. Trimming took 7 bases from V and 4 from J, leaving 16 bases between them. Germline-derived CDR1 and CDR2 are MNHNS and SASEGT. The CDR3 is CASTSVRLGYGYTF. CDR3 nucleotide sequence: TGTGCCAGCACCTCGGTCCGCCTCGGCTATGGCTACACCTTC.

CDR3 loop: CASSTLSGELFF. CDR3 bases: TGTGCCAGCAGTACTCTATCCGGGGAGCTGTTTTTT. The chain employs TRBV7-9 and TRBJ2-2; D call uncertain. Germline-derived CDR1 and CDR2 are SEHNR and FQNEAQ (reference sequence). This CDR3 spans 12 amino acids. V was shortened by 6 bases and J by 6 bases, with 8 bases between the two germline ends. Full variable domain (missing parts from reference TRBV7-9 and TRBJ2-2): DTGVSQNPRHKITKRGQNVTFRCDPISEHNRLYWYRQTLGQGPEFLTYFQNEAQLEKSRLLSDRFSAERPKGSFSTLEIQRTEQGDSAMYLCASSTLSGELFFGEGSRLTVL.

This clone was seen once. The rearrangement links TRBV4-1 to TRBJ2-1; TRBD1 is a possible D gene (6 bases). The CDR3 totals 13 residues. Per the germline V gene, CDR1 is MGHRA and CDR2 is YSYEKL. Trimming stripped 3 bases from V and 8 bases from J, with 11 bases between. CDR3 in amino acids: CASSQVTGYEQFF. In DNA form, the CDR3 reads TGCGCCAGCAGCCAGGTAACAGGGTATGAGCAGTTCTTC.

The CDR3 is CASSLSGQGFRQPQHF. In DNA form, the CDR3 reads TGTGCCAGCAGTTTATCGGGACAGGGTTTTCGTCAGCCCCAGCATTTT. This chain joins TRBV27 and TRBJ1-5; 9 bases map to TRBD1. The V segment lost 0 bases and the J segment 6 bases; nucleotides outside the gene matches: 6. The V gene's germline CDR1 is MNHEY and CDR2 SMNVEV (reference sequence). The CDR3 covers 16 residues.

This chain connects TRBV12-5 to TRBJ2-1; 7 bases are a match to TRBD1. The germline gives CDR1 LGHNT, CDR2 FRNRAP. Trimming took 1 base from V and 6 from J; bases not matched to a gene: 6. The CDR3 runs to 15 residues. CDR3 bases: TGTGCTAGTGGTTTGGGACAGGGTACCCCCAATGAGCAGTTCTTC. This gives the protein CASGLGQGTPNEQFF.